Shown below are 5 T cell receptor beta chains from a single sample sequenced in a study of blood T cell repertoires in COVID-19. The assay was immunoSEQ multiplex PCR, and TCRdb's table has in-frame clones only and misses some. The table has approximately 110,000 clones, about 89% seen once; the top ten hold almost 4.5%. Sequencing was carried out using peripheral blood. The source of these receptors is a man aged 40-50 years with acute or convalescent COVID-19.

For the CDR3, the DNA is TGTGCCAGCAGCCCGATCCGGGACAGCTCCTACGAGCAGTACTTC. This codes for CASSPIRDSSYEQYF. This rearrangement joins TRBV3-1 (or the pseudogene TRBV3-2) to TRBJ2-7; 7 nucleotides match TRBD1. J gave up 0 bases and V 4 bases, and 6 bases lay outside the gene matches. The length of the CDR3 is 15 residues. Germline lookup yields CDR1 LGHDT and CDR2 YNNKEL (reference sequence).

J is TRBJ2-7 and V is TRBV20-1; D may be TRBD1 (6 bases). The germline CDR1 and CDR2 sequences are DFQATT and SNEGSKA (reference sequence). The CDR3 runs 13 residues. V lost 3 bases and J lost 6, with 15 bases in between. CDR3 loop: CSASAPQGTEQYF. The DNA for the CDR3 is TGCAGTGCTAGTGCTCCACAGGGAACCGAGCAGTACTTC.

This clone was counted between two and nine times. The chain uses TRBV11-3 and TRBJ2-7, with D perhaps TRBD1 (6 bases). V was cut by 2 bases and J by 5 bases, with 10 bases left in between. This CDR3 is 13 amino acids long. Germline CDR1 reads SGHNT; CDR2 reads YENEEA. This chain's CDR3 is CASSLKGGHEQYF. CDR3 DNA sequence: TGTGCCAGCAGCTTAAAAGGGGGACACGAGCAGTACTTC.

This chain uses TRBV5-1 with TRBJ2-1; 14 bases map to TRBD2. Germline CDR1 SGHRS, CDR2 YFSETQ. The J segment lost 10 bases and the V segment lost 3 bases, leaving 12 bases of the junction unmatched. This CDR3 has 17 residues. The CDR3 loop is CASSWGLAGVVSGEQFF. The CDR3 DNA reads TGCGCCAGCAGCTGGGGACTAGCGGGAGTTGTTTCTGGGGAGCAGTTCTTC. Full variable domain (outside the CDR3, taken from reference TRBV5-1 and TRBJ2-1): KAGVTQTPRYLIKTRGQQVTLSCSPISGHRSVSWYQQTPGQGLQFLFEYFSETQRNKGNFPGRFSGRQFSNSRSEMNVSTLELGDSALYLCASSWGLAGVVSGEQFFGPGTRLTVL.

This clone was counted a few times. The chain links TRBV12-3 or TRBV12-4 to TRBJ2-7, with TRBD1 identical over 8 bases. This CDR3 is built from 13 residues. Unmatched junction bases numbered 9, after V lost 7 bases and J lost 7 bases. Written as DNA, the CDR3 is TGTGCCAGCAACCGGGACAGGTTTTTGGAGCAGTACTTC. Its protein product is CASNRDRFLEQYF.